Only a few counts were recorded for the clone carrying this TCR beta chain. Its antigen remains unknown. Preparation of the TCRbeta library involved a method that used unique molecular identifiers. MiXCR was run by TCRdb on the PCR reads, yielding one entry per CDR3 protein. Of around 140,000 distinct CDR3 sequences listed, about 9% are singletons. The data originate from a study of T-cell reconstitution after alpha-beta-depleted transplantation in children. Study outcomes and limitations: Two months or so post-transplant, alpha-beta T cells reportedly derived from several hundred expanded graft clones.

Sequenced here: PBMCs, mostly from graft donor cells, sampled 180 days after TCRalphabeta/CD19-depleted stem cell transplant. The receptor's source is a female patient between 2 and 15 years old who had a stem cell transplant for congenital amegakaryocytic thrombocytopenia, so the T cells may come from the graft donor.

The CDR3 spells CATLGWGAGYEQYF. Written as DNA, the CDR3 is TGTGCCACCCTCGGTTGGGGGGCGGGCTACGAGCAGTACTTC. The chain couples TRBV10-3 to TRBJ2-7; the D call may be TRBD1 or TRBD2 (6 bases each). V was trimmed by 10 bases and J by 3 bases, leaving 19 bases between them. Germline loops: CDR1 ENHRY, CDR2 SYGVKD. CDR3 length: 14 amino acids.